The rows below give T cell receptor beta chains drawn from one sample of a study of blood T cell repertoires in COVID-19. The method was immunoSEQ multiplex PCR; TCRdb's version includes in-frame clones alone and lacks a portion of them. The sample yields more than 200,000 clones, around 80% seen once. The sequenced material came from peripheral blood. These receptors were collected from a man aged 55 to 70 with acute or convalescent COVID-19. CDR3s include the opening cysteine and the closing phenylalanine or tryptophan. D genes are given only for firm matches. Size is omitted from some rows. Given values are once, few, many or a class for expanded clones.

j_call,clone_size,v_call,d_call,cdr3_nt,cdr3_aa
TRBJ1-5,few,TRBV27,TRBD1,TGTGCCAGCAGTTTATCTCGGACAGGAGGCAATCAGCCCCAGCATTTT,CASSLSRTGGNQPQHF
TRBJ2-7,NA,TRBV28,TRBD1,TGTGCCAGCAGCCGGGTAGGACAGGGGACCTACGAGCAGTACTTC,CASSRVGQGTYEQYF
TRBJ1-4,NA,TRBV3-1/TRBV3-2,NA,TGTGCCAGCAGCCCACAGGGATATGAAAAACTGTTTTTT,CASSPQGYEKLFF
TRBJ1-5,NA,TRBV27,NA,TGTGCCAGCGGACCCAGGGGACAGCCCCAGCATTTT,CASGPRGQPQHF
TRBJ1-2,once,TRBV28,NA,TGTGCCAGCAGACCTCTAGTCGGACAGTGGCGATCCTATGGCTACACCTTC,CASRPLVGQWRSYGYTF
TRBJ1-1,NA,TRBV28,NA,TGTGCCAGCAGCACGACCCGGGTCTTGAACACTGAAGCTTTCTTT,CASSTTRVLNTEAFF
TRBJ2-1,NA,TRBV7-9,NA,TGTGCCAGCACCATGGACACGTACAATGAGCAGTTCTTC,CASTMDTYNEQFF
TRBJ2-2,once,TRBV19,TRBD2,TGTGCCAGTAGTACGGGACTAGCGGGAGCCACCGGGGAGCTGTTTTTT,CASSTGLAGATGELFF
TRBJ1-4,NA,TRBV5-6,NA,TGTGCCAGCAGCTTCCGGACAGATGTAAAACTGTTTTTT,CASSFRTDVKLFF
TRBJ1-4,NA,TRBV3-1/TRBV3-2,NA,TGTGCCAGCAGCCAAGCGGGGAATGAAAAACTGTTTTTT,CASSQAGNEKLFF
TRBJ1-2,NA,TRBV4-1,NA,TGCGCCAGCAGCCACCCCGTACAGGGATTATGGTATGGCTACACCTTC,CASSHPVQGLWYGYTF
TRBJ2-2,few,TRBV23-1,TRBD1,TGCGCCAGCAGGGACCTTTACGACAGGGGGCTTAACACCGGGGAGCTGTTTTTT,CASRDLYDRGLNTGELFF
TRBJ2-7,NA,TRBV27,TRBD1,TGTGCCAGCAGTCCCTGGGACAGGGTGAACGAGCAGTACTTC,CASSPWDRVNEQYF
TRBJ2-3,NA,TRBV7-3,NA,TGTGCCAGCAGCTTAATAGGGGCAGATACGCAGTATTTT,CASSLIGADTQYF
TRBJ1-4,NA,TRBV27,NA,TGTGCCAGCAGTTCTGGGGCCGGGGGGCTCGATGAAAAACTGTTTTTT,CASSSGAGGLDEKLFF
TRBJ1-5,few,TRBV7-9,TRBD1,TGTGCCAGCAGCTCGGGACAGGGCTACAATCAGCCCCAGCATTTT,CASSSGQGYNQPQHF
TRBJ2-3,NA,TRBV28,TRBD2,TGTGCCACCCAAACCCCGGGACTAGTCGCTTTCACAGATACGCAGTATTTT,CATQTPGLVAFTDTQYF
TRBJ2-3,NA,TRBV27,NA,TGTGCCAGCTCGACAGGGACTAGCACAGATACGCAGTATTTT,CASSTGTSTDTQYF
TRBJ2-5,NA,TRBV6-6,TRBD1,TGTGCCAGCAGTTACAGACAGGGGGGCCAAGAGACCCAGTACTTC,CASSYRQGGQETQYF
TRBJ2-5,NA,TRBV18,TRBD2,TGTGCCAGCTCAGAGGGACTAGCCCTAGGGTCCCAGTACTTC,CASSEGLALGSQYF
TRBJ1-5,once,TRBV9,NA,TGTGCCAGCAGCGTAGAGGTGGGCCAGCCCCAGCATTTT,CASSVEVGQPQHF
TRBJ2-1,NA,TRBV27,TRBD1,TGTGCCAGCAGTCTAGGACAGGGTGCCTACAATGAGCAGTTCTTC,CASSLGQGAYNEQFF
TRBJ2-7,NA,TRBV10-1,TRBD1,TGCGCCAGCAGCCGGGACAGGGCAACCTCCTACGAGCAGTACTTC,CASSRDRATSYEQYF
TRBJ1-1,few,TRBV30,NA,TGTGCCTGGAGAGGGGGAACCTCTATCCACTTCGACAGGCGGAACACTGAAGCTTTCTTT,CAWRGGTSIHFDRRNTEAFF
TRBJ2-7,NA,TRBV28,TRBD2,TGTGCCAGCAGTTTTGGAGGGACTAACTCCTACGAGCAGTACTTC,CASSFGGTNSYEQYF
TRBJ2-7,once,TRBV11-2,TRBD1,TGTGCCAGCAGCCTTGACAGGGGCCCTCGGGAGCAGTACTTC,CASSLDRGPREQYF
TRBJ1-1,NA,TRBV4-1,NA,TGCGCCAGCAGCCAAGGGGCAGCCAACACTGAAGCTTTCTTT,CASSQGAANTEAFF
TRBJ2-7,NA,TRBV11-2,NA,TGTGCCAGCAGCTTAGACAGGGTCTACGAGCAGTACTTC,CASSLDRVYEQYF
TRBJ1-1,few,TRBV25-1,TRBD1,TGTGCCAGCAGTGGCCGGGACAGGGTCTTGGACACTGAAGCTTTCTTT,CASSGRDRVLDTEAFF
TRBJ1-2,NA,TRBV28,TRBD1,TGTGCCAGCATCCAGGGGGCCGGCTATGGCTACACCTTC,CASIQGAGYGYTF
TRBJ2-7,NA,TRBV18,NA,TGTGCCAGCTCACCGGGGGGCGGGGGCGCGACCTACGAGCAGTACTTC,CASSPGGGGATYEQYF
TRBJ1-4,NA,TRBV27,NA,TGTGCCAGCAGTTTGTATGCACAGCGGGCAACTAATGAAAAACTGTTTTTT,CASSLYAQRATNEKLFF
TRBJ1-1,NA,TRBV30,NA,TGTGCCTGGAGTGTTGGTTGGGGGCGCAGGGACACTGAAGCTTTCTTT,CAWSVGWGRRDTEAFF
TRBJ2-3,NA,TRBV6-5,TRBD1,TGTGCCAGCAACCCGGGACAGGGGACAGATACGCAGTATTTT,CASNPGQGTDTQYF
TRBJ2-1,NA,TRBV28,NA,TGTGCCAGCAGTTTACAAAAAAATGAGCAGTTCTTC,CASSLQKNEQFF
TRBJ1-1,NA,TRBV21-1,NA,TGTGCCAGCAGCAGAAGCAGGGTCCGGATCTCTGAAGCTTTCTTT,CASSRSRVRISEAFF
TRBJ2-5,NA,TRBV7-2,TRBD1,TGTGCCAGCAGCCCAGGGGACAGGGTTGAGACCCAGTACTTC,CASSPGDRVETQYF